The T cell receptor beta chain described here comes from a study of blood T cell repertoires in COVID-19. At the level of the study: Sites across the United States, Italy and Spain contributed samples from acute and convalescent COVID-19. In each case, the material was cDNA or gDNA derived from T cells, B-cell-depleted T cells, or PBMCs.

Trimming stripped 5 bases from V and 6 bases from J, with 16 bases between. This CDR3 region has 15 residues. The germline V gene has CDR1 SEHNR and CDR2 FQNEAQ (reference sequence). Using immunoSEQ multiplex PCR, the repertoire was profiled, and TCRdb retains in-frame clones only, with some absent. The sample consists of some 670,000 clones, 75% to 90% of them appearing once. In this sample, this clone turned up once. V gene TRBV7-9 combines with J gene TRBJ1-4; no firm D call. The receptor was isolated from a woman aged 18-35 years with acute or convalescent COVID-19. Sequencing was performed on peripheral blood. The CDR3 DNA reads as TGTGCCAGCAGCCCGAGAAGCGTGCAGTATGAAAAACTGTTTTTT. Protein product: CASSPRSVQYEKLFF.